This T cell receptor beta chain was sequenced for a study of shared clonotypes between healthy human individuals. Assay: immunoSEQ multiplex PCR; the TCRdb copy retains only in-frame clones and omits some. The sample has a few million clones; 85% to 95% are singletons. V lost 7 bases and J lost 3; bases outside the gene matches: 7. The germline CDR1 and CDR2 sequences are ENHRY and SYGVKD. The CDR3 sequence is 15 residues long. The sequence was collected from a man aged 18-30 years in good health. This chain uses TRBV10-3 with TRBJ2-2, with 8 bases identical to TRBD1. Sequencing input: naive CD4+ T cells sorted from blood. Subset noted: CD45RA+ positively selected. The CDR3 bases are TGTGCCATCACAGGACAGGGCGTCGACACCGGGGAGCTGTTTTTT. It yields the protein CAITGQGVDTGELFF.